This T cell receptor (beta chain) was found in a study of beta chain features in type 1 diabetes. CDR1 and CDR2 from the germline V gene are KGHSH and LQKENI. The V gene lost 0 bases and the J gene lost 4 bases, with 12 bases spanning the gap. The CDR3 loop spans 15 amino acids. Study results and caveats: Moderate yet significant TCRB CDR3 shortening was seen in Type 1 diabetes patients in all four CD4+ subsets.

cDNA synthesis used the whole RNA isolate, giving expressed TCRB sequences. Produced via immunoSEQ multiplex PCR; TCRdb's table is partial and in-frame only. In the table there are hundreds of thousands of clones, roughly 13% of which are singletons. Turning to this clone: Its antigen is still unknown.

The sequence derives from a man aged 18-30 years with type 1 diabetes. J is TRBJ1-2 and V is TRBV18; D might be TRBD1 (6 bases). The sequenced sample consisted of naive CD4+ T cells from blood. CDR3 region: CASSPPPAGAYGYTF. CDR3 nucleotide sequence: TGTGCCAGCTCACCACCTCCTGCAGGGGCCTATGGCTACACCTTC. The variable domain in full, with the rest retrieved from reference TRBV18 and TRBJ1-2, is NAGVMQNPRHLVRRRGQEARLRCSPMKGHSHVYWYRQLPEEGLKFMVYLQKENIIDESGMPKERFSAEFPKEGPSILRIQQVVRGDSAAYFCASSPPPAGAYGYTFGSGTRLTVV.